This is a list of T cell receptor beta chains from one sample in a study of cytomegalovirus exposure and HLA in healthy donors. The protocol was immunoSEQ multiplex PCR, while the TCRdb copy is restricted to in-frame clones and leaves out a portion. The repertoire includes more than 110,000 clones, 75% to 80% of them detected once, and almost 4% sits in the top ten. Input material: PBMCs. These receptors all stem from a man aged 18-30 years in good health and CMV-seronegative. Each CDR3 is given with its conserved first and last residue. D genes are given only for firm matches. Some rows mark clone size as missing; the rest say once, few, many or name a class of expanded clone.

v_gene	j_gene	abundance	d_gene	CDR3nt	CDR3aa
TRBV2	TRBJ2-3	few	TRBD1	TGTGCCAGCAGTGCTCCAGACAGGGGTACGCAGTATTTT	CASSAPDRGTQYF
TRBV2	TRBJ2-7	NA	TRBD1	TGTGCCAGCTCTGAGCAGGGACAGGGGATGATTCAGCAGTACTTC	CASSEQGQGMIQQYF
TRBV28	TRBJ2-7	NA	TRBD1	TGTGCCAGCAGTTCCAACAGGGGCGAGCAGTACTTC	CASSSNRGEQYF
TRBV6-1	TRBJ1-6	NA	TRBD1	TGTGCCAGCACGCTCCCGACAGGGCGAAATTCACCCCTCCACTTT	CASTLPTGRNSPLHF
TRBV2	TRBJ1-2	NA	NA	TGTGCCAGCAGTGAATTGGAGTATGGCTACACCTTC	CASSELEYGYTF
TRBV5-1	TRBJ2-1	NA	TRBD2	TGCGCCAGCAGCTTAACTAGCGACTCCTACAATGAGCAGTTCTTC	CASSLTSDSYNEQFF
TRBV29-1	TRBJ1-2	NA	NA	TGCAGCGTTGAACCCGGGAGATACTATAACTATGGCTACACCTTC	CSVEPGRYYNYGYTF
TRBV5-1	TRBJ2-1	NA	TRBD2	TGCGCCAGCAGCTTGGTGCTAGCGGGAGGGCCCCATGAGCAGTTCTTC	CASSLVLAGGPHEQFF
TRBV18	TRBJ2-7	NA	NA	TGTGCCAGCTCACCACCGGGAGATTACTACGAGCAGTACTTC	CASSPPGDYYEQYF
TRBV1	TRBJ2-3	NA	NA	TGCACCAGCAGCCAAGATATTAGCGGGGGTGGCTCAGATACGCAGTATTTT	CTSSQDISGGGSDTQYF
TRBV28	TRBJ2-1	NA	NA	TGTGCCAGCAGCCTTGGGGGGGCACTATACTTTATCTCCTACAATGAGCAGTTCTTC	CASSLGGALYFISYNEQFF
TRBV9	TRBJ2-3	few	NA	TGTGCCAGCAGCCCTCAGGGGCGGGTTGGCACAGATACGCAGTATTTT	CASSPQGRVGTDTQYF
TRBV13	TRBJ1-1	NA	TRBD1	TGTGCCAGCACCCAGGGGGCGGGAGACACTGAAGCTTTCTTT	CASTQGAGDTEAFF
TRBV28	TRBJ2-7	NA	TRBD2	TGTGCCAGCAGTACCTGGGACGGCGGGGGGCAGTACTTC	CASSTWDGGGQYF
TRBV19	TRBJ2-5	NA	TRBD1	TGTGCCAGTAGTATTTATTCGGGACAGAATACCCAGTACTTC	CASSIYSGQNTQYF
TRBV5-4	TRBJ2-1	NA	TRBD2	TGTGCCAGCAGCTCATTAGCGGGGGGGCCTGCGGGGGAGCAGTTCTTC	CASSSLAGGPAGEQFF
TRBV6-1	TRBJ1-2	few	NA	TGTGCCAGCAGTCAGGGGACCTATGGCTACACCTTC	CASSQGTYGYTF
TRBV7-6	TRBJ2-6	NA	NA	TGTGCCAGCAGCTCCCTGGCAGACTCGTCTGGGGCCAACGTCCTGACTTTC	CASSSLADSSGANVLTF
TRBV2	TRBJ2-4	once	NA	TGTGCCAGCAGTGAGGGGGCTATCGCCAAAAACATTCAGTACTTC	CASSEGAIAKNIQYF
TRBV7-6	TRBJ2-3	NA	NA	TGTGCCAGCAGCTCAGATGCTAGTCGTAGGACAGATACGCAGTATTTT	CASSSDASRRTDTQYF
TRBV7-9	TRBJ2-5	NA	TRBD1	TGTGCCAGCAGCCCACGTGGAAGGGGGCGCGCCCAAGAGACCCAGTACTTC	CASSPRGRGRAQETQYF
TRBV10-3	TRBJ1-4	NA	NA	TGTGCCATCAGTGAGTCAACAGGTTGGAATGAAAAACTGTTTTTT	CAISESTGWNEKLFF
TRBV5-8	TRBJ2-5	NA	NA	TGTGCCAGCAAGGGGAACCTTGGGACTCCTCAAGAGACCCAGTACTTC	CASKGNLGTPQETQYF
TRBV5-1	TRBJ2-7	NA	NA	TGCGCCAGCAGCTTGGCGGGAGACTCCTACGAGCAGTACTTC	CASSLAGDSYEQYF
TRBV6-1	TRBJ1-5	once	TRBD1	TGTGCCAGCAGTCGCAGGGGGCGCGATCAGCCTCAGCATTTT	CASSRRGRDQPQHF
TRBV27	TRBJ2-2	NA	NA	TGTGCCACCTCCCGGGACACCCTCGGTACCGGGGAGCTGTTTTTT	CATSRDTLGTGELFF
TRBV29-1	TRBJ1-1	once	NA	TGCAGCGTTGAAGATGAACGAGACACCCGTATGGAAGCTTTCTTT	CSVEDERDTRMEAFF
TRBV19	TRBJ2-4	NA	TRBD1	TGTGCCAGTAGAAAACCGGGACAGGGATCAAACATTCAGTACTTC	CASRKPGQGSNIQYF
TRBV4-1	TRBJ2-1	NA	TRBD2	TGCGCCAGCAGCCACCCGCCTGGGACTAGCGGCTACAATGAGCAGTTCTTC	CASSHPPGTSGYNEQFF
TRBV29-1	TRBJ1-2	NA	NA	TGCAGCGTTGAAAGACAGGATGGCTACACCTTC	CSVERQDGYTF
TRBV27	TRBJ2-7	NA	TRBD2	TGTGCCAGCAGTTCCCCGCGTTCTAGCGGGGGATACGAGCAGTACTTC	CASSSPRSSGGYEQYF
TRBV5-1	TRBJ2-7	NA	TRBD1	TGCGCCAGCAGCTCCTATGACAGGGGCGACTCCTACGAGCAGTACTTC	CASSSYDRGDSYEQYF
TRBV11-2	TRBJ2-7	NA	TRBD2	TGTGCCAGCACCCAGTATGGCGGCGGGAGGGCCGGGTACGAGCAGTACTTC	CASTQYGGGRAGYEQYF
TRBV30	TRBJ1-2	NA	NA	TGTGCCTGGAGTTCCTCGAAGGACAGCTGGCTCGCCTATGGCTACACCTTC	CAWSSSKDSWLAYGYTF
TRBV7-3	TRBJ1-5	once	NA	TGTGCCAGCAGCCTCGACACCAATCAGCCCCAGCATTTT	CASSLDTNQPQHF
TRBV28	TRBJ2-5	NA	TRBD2	TGTGCCAGCACCACTAACTATCTAGCGGCCAACATGATCCAGTACTTC	CASTTNYLAANMIQYF
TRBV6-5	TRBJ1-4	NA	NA	TGTGCCAGCAAACGCGGAAGCACTAATGAAAAACTGTTTTTT	CASKRGSTNEKLFF
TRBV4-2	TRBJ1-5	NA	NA	TGTGCCAGCAGCCAAGATCCCAGGGAAGTCAATCCGCCCCAGCATTTT	CASSQDPREVNPPQHF
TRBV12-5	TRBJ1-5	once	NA	TGTGCTAGTGGTTTGTTAAAACAGGCCGTCGATAGCAATCAGCCCCAGCATTTT	CASGLLKQAVDSNQPQHF
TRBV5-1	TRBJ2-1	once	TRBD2	TGCGCCAGCAGCTATGTTAGCGGGAGTGAGTATGAGCAGTTCTTC	CASSYVSGSEYEQFF
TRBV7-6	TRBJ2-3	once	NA	TGTGCCAGCAGCTCATGGAGTGCGGGGCTCATGAATACGCAGTATTTT	CASSSWSAGLMNTQYF
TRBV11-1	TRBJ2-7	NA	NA	TGTGCCAGCAGCTTTGGGTCAGGGCGTTCCTCCTACGAGCAGTACTTC	CASSFGSGRSSYEQYF
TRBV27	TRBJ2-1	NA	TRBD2	TGTGCCAGCAGCCGACTAGCGGGGGGAGTGAATGAGCAGTTCTTC	CASSRLAGGVNEQFF
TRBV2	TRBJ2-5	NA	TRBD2	TGTGCCAGCAGTCGGAGCGGGGGGGTGATCGAGACCCAGTACTTC	CASSRSGGVIETQYF
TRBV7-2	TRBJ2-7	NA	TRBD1	TGTGCCAGCAGCTCTTACAGGGGAACCTACGAGCAGTACTTC	CASSSYRGTYEQYF
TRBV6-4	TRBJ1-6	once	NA	TGTGCCAGCAGTGAGGGTCAGGGAGGACATTCACCCCTCCACTTT	CASSEGQGGHSPLHF
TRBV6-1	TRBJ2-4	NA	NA	TGTGCCAGCAGTGAAGAGGGAGTCGTTCGGAGACTAGCCAAAAACATTCAGTACTTC	CASSEEGVVRRLAKNIQYF
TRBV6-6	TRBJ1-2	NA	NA	TGTGCCAGCAGTACCGCCCTAATTGGGGGAGGGGGCTACACCTTC	CASSTALIGGGGYTF
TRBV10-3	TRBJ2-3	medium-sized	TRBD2	TGTGCCATCAGTGAGACTAGCGGGGGGGCAGATACGCAGTATTTT	CAISETSGGADTQYF
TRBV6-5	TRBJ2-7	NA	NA	TGTGCCAGCAGTTACTCAGGGGGAAAGGTCTACGAGCAGTACTTC	CASSYSGGKVYEQYF